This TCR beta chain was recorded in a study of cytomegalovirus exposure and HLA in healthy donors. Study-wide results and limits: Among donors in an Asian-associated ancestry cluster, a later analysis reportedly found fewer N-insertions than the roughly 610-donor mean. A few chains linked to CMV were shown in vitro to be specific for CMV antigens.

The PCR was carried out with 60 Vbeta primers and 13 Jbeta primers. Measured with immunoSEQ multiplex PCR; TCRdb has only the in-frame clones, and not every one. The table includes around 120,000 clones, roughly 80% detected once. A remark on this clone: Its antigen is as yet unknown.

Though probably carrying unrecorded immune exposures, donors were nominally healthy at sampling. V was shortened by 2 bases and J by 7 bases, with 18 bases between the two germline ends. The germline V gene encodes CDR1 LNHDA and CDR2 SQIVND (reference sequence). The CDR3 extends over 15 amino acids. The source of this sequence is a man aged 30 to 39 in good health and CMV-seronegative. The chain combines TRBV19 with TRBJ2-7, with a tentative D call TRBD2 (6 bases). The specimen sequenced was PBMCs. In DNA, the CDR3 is TGTGCCAGTAGTATACCCTCGTCGGGAGTGATGGAGCAGTACTTC. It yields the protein CASSIPSSGVMEQYF.